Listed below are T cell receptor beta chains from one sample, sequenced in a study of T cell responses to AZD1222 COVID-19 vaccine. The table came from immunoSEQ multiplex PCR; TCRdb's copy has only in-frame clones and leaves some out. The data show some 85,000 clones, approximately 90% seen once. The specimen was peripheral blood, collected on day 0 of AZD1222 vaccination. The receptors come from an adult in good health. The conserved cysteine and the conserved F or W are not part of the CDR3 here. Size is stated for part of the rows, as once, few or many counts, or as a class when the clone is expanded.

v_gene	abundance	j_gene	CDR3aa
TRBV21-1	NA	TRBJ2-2	ASSKEVGNDTGELF
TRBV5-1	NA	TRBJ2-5	ASSPIQRQGLFRETQY
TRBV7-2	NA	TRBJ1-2	ASSFDREYGYT
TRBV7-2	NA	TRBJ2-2	ASRRRGEGTGELF
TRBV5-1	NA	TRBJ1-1	ASSLYPATSNTEAF
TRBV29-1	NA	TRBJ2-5	SVQTAGSGTQY
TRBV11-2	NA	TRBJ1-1	ASRPRQGTNTEAF
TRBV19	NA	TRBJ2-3	ASSQGLASGDTQY
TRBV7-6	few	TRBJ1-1	ASSPDSANTEAF
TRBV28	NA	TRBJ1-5	ASSTPGPPAQPQH
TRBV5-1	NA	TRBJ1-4	ASSPLSHGGEKLF
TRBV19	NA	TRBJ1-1	ASSPQGGSEAF
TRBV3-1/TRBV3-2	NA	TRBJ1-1	ASSQGVNTEAF
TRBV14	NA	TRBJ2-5	ASSQDQRTGGAGETQY
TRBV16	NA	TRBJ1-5	ASSQGTESQPQH
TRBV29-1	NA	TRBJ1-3	SVRNQEERNTIY
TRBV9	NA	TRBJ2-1	ASSVVTGSYNEQF
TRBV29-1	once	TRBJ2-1	SVEGLAGGAYNEQF
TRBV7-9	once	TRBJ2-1	ASSPKFLAGGPLGNEQF
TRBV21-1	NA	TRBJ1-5	ASSKKGRSSPNQPQH
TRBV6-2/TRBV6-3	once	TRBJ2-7	ASSYRTGGTYEQY
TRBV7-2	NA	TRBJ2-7	ASSLDWREHYEQY
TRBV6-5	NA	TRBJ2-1	ANSGQGYNEQF
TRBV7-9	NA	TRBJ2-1	ASSLRSDSYNEQF
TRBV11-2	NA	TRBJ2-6	ASSLGGHSGANVLT
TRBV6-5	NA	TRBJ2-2	ASSYRVTGELF
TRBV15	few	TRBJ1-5	ATSDDRVNQPQH
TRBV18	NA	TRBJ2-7	ASSLDPVEQY
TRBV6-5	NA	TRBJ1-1	ASSHRRQIEAF
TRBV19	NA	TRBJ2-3	ASSATQGDTQY
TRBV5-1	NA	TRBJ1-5	ASSPQGHNQPQH
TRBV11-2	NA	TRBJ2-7	ASSLAFGTSGGYEQY
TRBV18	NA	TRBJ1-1	ASSPRTVGDTEAF
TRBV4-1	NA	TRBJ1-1	ASSQEVDRIQGGTEAF
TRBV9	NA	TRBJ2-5	ASSPRSGGFPETQY
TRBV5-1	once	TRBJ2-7	ASSLEVAGGRGRAYEQY
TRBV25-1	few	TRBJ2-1	ASRGQGASEQF
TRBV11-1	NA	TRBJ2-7	ASSLSRISYEQY
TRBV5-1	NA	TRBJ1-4	ASTQGTGGYEKLF
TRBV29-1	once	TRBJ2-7	SVGTRVGQY
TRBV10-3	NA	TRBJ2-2	AISGGGDRLTGELF
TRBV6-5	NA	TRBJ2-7	ASSRTGFVYEQY
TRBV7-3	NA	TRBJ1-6	ASSLGANSPLH
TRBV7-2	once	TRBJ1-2	ASSRTSGAYGYT
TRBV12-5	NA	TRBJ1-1	ASGWQGANTEAF
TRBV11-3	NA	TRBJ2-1	ASSLADEQF
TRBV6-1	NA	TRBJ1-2	ASSESGANYGYT
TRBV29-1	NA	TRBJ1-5	SVSSGFNQPQH
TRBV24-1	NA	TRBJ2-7	ATSDFSQDTYEQY
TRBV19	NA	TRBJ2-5	ASKGGDQETQY
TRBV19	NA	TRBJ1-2	ASSIRQGGFKDGYT
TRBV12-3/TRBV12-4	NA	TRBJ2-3	ATTGQGIDTQY
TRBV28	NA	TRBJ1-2	ASMPDSGPVLSGYT
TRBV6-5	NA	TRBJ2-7	ASRVGPSEQY
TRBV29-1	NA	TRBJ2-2	SVQEAGELF
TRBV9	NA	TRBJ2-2	ASSPRRDGELF
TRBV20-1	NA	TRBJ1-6	SASDVSYNSPLH
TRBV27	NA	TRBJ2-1	ASSFVAGVSHEQF
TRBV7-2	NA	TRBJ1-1	ASSSQGGGNTEAF
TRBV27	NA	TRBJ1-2	ASSPPGVVGGYT